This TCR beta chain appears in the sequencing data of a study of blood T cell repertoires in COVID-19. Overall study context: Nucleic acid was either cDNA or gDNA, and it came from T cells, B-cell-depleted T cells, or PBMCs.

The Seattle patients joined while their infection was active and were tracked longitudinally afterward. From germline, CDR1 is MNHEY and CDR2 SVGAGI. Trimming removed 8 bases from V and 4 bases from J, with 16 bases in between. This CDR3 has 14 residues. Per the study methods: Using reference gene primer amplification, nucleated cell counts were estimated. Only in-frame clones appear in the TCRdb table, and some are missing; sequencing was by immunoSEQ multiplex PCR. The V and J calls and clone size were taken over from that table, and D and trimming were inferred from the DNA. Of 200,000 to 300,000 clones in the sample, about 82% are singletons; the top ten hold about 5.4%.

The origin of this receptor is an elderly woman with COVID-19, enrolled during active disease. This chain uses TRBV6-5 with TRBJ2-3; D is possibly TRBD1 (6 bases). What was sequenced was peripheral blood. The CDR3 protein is CASGRGSVPDTQYF. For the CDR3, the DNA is TGTGCCAGCGGCAGGGGTTCCGTCCCAGATACGCAGTATTTT.